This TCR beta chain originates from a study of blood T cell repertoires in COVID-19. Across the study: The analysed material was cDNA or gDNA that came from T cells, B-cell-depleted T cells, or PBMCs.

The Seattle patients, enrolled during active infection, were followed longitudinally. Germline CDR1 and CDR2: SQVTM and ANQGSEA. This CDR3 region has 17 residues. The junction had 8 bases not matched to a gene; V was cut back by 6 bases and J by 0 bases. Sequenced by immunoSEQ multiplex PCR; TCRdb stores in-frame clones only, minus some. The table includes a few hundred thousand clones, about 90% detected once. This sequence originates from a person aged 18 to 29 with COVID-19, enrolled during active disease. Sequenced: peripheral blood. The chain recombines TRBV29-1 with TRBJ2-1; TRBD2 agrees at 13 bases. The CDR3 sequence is CSVAGTSGASSYNEQFF. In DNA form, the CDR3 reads TGCAGCGTAGCCGGGACTAGCGGGGCCAGCTCCTACAATGAGCAGTTCTTC.